One and the same sample provided the 7 T cell receptor beta chains below, sequenced in a study of blood T cell repertoires in COVID-19. Clones were sequenced by immunoSEQ multiplex PCR, and TCRdb holds only the in-frame ones, with some missing. The table records over 25,000 clones, 88% of them present only once. The specimen was peripheral blood. The receptors derive from a human donor with active COVID-19. The donor label of this sample is uncertain.

The chain combines TRBV11-2 with TRBJ1-1; the match to TRBD1 covers 7 bases. Losses at the gene ends were 5 bases for V and 6 bases for J; bases not matched to a gene: 15. The CDR3 consists of 16 residues. Germline-derived CDR1 and CDR2 are SGHAT and FQNNGV. Written as DNA, the CDR3 is TGTGCCAGCAGCGTACGACAGGGCGTTGCGGGGCCTGAAGCTTTCTTT. Protein sequence: CASSVRQGVAGPEAFF.

The chain uses TRBV18 and TRBJ1-2; no clear D. The V gene's germline CDR1 is KGHSH and CDR2 LQKENI. The CDR3 loop spans 12 amino acids. The ends were cut back, 3 bases at V and 6 bases at J, with 8 bases in the middle. The CDR3 is CASSPLTDGYTF. In nucleotides, the CDR3 is TGTGCCAGCTCACCGCTCACAGATGGCTACACCTTC.

The chain joins TRBV6-5 to TRBJ1-1, with a possible D match to TRBD1 (6 bases). The germline CDR1 and CDR2 sequences are MNHEY and SVGAGI. V was shortened by 2 bases and J by 1 base, with 8 bases between the two germline ends. This CDR3 region has 14 residues. The CDR3 DNA follows: TGTGCCAGCAGTTACCTCAGGGGGAACACTGAAGCTTTCTTT. Amino acids: CASSYLRGNTEAFF.

For the CDR3, the DNA is TGTGCCAGCAGCCCCAGTAACTCTGGGGCCAACGTCCTGACTTTC. Translating gives CASSPSNSGANVLTF. The J gene is TRBJ2-6, the V gene TRBV21-1; the table's TRBD1 call for D was not verified on the DNA. TRBV21-1 is reported as a pseudogene. CDR3 length: 15 residues.

The V and J genes are TRBV7-2 and TRBJ2-7, with 9 bases that match TRBD1. With 5 bases clipped from V and 3 bases from J, the junction kept 11 bases outside the gene matches. The CDR3 is 16 amino acids. Germline CDR1 SGHTA, CDR2 FQGNSA. CDR3 sequence (DNA): TGTGCCAGCAGCCCCTTGGGAGGGACAGGGTTCTACGAGCAGTACTTC. Amino acids: CASSPLGGTGFYEQYF.

The chain is built from TRBV7-2 and TRBJ1-1; D possibly corresponds to TRBD1 (6 bases). The CDR3 consists of 16 residues. Germline V gene sequence: CDR1 SGHTA, CDR2 FQGNSA. V lost 1 base to trimming and J lost 5 bases, with 17 bases between them. For the CDR3, the DNA is TGTGCCAGCAGCTTAGAGTCCGACAGGTATTGGACTGAAGCTTTCTTT. Its translation is CASSLESDRYWTEAFF.

The chain has TRBV5-6 and TRBJ1-1, with no clear D. The CDR3 runs 15 residues. The ends were cut back, 6 bases at V and 0 bases at J, with 15 bases in the middle. Germline assignment: CDR1 SGHDT and CDR2 YYEEEE. The CDR3 spells CASNLALTLNTEAFF. For the CDR3, the DNA is TGTGCCAGCAACCTAGCCTTAACTTTGAACACTGAAGCTTTCTTT.